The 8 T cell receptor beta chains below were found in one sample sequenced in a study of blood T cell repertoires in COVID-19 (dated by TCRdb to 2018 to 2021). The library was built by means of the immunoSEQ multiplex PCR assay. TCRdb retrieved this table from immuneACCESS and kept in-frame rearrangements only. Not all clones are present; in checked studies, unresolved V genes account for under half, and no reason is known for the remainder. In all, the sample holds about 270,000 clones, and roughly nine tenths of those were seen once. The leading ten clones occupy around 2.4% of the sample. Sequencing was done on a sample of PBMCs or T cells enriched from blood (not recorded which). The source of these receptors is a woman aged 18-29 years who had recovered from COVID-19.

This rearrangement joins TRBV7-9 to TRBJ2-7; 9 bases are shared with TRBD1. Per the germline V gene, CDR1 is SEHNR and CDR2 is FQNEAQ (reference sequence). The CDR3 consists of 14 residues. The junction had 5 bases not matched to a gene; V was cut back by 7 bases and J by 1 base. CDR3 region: CASTPGQGSYEQYF. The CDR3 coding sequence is TGTGCCAGCACCCCGGGACAGGGATCCTACGAGCAGTACTTC.

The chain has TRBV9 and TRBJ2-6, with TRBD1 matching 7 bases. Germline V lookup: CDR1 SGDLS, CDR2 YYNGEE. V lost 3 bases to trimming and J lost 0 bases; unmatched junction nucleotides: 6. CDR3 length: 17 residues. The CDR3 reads CASSEWTGSSGANVLTF. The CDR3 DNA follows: TGTGCCAGCAGCGAGTGGACAGGTTCCTCTGGGGCCAACGTCCTGACTTTC.

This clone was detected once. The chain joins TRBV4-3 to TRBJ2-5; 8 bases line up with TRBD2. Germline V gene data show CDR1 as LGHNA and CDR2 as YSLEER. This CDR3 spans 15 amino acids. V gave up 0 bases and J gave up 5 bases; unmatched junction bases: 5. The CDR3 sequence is CASSQERTSKETQYF. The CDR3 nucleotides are TGCGCCAGCAGCCAAGAACGGACTAGCAAGGAGACCCAGTACTTC.

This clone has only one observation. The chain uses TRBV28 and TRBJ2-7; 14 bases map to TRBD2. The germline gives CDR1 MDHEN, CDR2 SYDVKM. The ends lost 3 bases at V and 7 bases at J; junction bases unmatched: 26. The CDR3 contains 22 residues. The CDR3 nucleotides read TGTGCCAGCAGTTTCGCGGGGGCACTAGGACTAGCGGGAGGAAGGTGGGTGGGGGAGCAGTACTTC. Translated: CASSFAGALGLAGGRWVGEQYF.

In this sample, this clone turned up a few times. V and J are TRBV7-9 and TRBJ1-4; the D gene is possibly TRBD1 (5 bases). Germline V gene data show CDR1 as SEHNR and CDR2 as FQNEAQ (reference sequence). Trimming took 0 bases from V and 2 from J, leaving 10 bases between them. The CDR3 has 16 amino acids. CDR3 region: CASSLAQGVTNEKLFF. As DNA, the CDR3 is TGTGCCAGCAGCTTAGCGCAGGGTGTGACTAATGAAAAACTGTTTTTT.

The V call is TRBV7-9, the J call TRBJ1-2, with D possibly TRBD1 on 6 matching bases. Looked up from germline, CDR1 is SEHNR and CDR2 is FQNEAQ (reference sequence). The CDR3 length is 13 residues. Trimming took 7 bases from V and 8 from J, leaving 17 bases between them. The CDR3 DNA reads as TGTGCCAGCATCATCGCAGGGGATGTGGGCTACACCTTC. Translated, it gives CASIIAGDVGYTF.

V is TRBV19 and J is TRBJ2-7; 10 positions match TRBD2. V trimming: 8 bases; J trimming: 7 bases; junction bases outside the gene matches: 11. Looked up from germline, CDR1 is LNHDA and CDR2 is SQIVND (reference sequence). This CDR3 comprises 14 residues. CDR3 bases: TGTGCCAGTTCGTCGACTAGCGGGTCCTGGGAGCAGTACTTC. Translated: CASSSTSGSWEQYF. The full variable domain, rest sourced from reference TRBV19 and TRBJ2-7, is DGGITQSPKYLFRKEGQNVTLSCEQNLNHDAMYWYRQDPGQGLRLIYYSQIVNDFQKGDIAEGYSVSREKKESFPLTVTSAQKNPTAFYLCASSSTSGSWEQYFGPGTRLTVT.

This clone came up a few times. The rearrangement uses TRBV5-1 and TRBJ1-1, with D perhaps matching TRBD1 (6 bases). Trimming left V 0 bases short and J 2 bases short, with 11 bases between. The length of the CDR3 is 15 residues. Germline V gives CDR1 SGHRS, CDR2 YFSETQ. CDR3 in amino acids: CASSLVRDTNTEAFF. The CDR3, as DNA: TGCGCCAGCAGCTTGGTCCGGGACACAAACACTGAAGCTTTCTTT.